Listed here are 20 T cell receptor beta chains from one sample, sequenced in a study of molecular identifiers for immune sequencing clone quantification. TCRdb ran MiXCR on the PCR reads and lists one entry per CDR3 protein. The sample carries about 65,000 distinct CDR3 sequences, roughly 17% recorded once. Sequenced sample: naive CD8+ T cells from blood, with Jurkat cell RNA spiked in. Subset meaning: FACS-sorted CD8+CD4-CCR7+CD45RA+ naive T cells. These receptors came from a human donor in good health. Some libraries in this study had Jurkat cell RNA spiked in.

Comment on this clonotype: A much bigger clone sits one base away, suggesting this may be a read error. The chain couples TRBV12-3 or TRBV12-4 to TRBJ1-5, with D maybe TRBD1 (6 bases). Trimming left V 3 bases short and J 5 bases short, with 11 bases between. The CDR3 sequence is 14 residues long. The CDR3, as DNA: TGTGCCAGCAGTTTTGGGGGGGCGGATCAGCCCCAGCATTTT. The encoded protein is CASSFGGADQPQHF.

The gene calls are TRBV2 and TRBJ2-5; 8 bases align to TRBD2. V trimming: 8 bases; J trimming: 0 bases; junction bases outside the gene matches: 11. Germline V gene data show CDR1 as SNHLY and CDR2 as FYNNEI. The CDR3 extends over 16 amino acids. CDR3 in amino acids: CASGISGTGNQETQYF. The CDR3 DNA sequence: TGTGCCAGCGGGATTAGCGGGACTGGCAACCAAGAGACCCAGTACTTC.

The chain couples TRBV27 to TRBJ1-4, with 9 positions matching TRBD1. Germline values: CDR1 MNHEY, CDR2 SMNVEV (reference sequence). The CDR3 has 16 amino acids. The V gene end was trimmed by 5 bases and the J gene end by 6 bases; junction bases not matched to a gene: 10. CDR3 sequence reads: CASSPHPTGGHEKLFF. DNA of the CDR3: TGTGCCAGCAGTCCCCACCCGACAGGGGGTCATGAAAAACTGTTTTTT.

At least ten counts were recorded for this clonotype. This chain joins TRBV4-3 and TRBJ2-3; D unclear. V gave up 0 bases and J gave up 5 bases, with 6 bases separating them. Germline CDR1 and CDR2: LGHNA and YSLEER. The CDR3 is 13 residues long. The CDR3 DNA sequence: TGCGCCAGCAGCCAAGATCTTATAGATACGCAGTATTTT. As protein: CASSQDLIDTQYF.

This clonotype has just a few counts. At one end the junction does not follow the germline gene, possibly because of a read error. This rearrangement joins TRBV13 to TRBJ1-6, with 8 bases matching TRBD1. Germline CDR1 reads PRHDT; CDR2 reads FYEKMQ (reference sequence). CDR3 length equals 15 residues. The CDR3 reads CASSFDRGSHSPLRF. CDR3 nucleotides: TGTGCCAGCAGCTTTGACAGGGGAAGTCATTCACCCCTCCGCTTT.

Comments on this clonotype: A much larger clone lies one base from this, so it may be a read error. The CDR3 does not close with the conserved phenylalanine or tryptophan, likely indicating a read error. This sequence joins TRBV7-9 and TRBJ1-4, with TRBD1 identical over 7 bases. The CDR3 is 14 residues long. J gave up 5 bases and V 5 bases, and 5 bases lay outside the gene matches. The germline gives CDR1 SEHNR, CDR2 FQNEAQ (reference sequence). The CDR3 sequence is CASSPTGSNEKLFY. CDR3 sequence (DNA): TGTGCCAGCAGCCCGACAGGGTCGAATGAAAAACTGTTTTAT.

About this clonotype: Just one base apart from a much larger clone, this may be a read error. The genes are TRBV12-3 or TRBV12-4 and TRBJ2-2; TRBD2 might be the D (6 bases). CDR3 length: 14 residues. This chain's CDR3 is CASSFASVTGEPFF. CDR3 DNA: TGTGCCAGCAGTTTTGCTAGCGTCACCGGGGAGCCGTTTTTT.

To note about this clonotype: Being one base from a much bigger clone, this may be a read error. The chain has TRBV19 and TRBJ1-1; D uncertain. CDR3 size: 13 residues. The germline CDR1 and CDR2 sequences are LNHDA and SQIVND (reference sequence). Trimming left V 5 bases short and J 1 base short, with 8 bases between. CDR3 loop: CASSATRNTEAFF. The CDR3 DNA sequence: TGTGCCAGTAGTGCAACACGGAACACTGAAGCTTTCTTT.

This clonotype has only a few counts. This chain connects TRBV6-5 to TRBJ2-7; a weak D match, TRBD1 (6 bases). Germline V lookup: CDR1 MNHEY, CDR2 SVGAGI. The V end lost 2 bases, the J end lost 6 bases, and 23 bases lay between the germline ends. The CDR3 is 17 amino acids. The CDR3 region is CASSYRVGIEGVFEQYF. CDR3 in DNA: TGTGCCAGCAGTTACCGCGTGGGGATAGAGGGGGTTTTCGAGCAGTACTTC.

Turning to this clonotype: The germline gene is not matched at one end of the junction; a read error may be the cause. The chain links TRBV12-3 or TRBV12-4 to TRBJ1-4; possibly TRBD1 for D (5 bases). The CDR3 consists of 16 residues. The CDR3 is CASSPWGSGTDEKLFF. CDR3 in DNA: TGTGCCAGCAGTCCCTGGGGCTCGGGAACTGATGAAAAACTGTTTTTT.

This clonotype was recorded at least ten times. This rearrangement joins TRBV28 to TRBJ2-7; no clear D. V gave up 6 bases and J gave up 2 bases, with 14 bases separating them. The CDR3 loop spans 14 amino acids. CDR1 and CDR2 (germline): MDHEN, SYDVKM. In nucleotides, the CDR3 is TGTGCCAGCAGCACCCTGGGAAATCCCTACGAGCAGTACTTC. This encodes CASSTLGNPYEQYF.

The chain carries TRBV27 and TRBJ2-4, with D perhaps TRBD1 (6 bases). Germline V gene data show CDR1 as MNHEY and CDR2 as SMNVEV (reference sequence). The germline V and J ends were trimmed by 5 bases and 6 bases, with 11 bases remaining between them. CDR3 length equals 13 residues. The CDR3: CASSREQGNIQYF. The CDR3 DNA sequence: TGTGCCAGCAGTCGTGAACAGGGAAACATTCAGTACTTC.

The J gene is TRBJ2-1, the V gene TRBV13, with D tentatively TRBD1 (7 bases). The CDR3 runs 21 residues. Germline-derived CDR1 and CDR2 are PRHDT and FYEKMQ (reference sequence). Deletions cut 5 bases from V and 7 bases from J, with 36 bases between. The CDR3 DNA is TGTGCCAGCAGCCCCCGATTCGGACAGGAATGGACTAACGGGCCATATAATGAGCAGTTCTTC. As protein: CASSPRFGQEWTNGPYNEQFF.

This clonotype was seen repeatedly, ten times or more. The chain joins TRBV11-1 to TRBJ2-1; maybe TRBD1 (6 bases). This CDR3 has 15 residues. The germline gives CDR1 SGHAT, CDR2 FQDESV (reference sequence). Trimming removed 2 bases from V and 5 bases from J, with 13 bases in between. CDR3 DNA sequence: TGTGCCAGCAGCTTATCAGGGGCCCCTAACAATGAGCAGTTCTTC. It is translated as CASSLSGAPNNEQFF.

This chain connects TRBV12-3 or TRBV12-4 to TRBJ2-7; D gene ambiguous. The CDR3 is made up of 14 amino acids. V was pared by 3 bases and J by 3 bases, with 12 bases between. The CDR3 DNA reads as TGTGCCAGCAGTTTCACTGAGGCCCACTACGAGCAGTACTTC. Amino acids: CASSFTEAHYEQYF.

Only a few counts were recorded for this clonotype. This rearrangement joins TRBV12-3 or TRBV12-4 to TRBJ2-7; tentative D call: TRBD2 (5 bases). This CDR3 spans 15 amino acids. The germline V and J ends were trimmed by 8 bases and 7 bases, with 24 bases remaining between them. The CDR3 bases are TGTGCCAGCTGCTATCCCATCGACCATACTAGGGAGCAGTACTTC. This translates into CASCYPIDHTREQYF.

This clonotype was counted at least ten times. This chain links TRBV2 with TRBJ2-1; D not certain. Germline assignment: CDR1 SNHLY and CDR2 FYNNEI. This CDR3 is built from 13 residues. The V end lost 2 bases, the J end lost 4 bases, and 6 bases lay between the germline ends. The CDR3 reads CASSEPDYNEQFF. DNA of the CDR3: TGTGCCAGCAGTGAACCTGATTACAATGAGCAGTTCTTC.

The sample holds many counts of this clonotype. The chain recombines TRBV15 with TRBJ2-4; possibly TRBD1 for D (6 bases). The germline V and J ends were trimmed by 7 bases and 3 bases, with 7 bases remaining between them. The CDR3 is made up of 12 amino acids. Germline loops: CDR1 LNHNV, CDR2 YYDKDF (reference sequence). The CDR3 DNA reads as TGTGCCACCATGGACAGCAAAAACATTCAGTACTTC. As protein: CATMDSKNIQYF.

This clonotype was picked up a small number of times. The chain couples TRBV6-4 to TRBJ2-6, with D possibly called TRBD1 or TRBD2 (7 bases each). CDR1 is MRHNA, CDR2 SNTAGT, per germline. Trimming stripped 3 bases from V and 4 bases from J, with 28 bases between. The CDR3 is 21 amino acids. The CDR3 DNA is TGTGCCAGCAGTGAGCACGACAGGGAGGGTCTGGCCGGGGAGGGGGCCAACGTCCTGACTTTC. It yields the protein CASSEHDREGLAGEGANVLTF.

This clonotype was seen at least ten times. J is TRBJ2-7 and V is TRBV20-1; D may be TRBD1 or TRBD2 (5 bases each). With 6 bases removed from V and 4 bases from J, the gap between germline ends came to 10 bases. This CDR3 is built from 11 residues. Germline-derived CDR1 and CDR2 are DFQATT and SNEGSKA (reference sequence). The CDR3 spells CSARDLYEQYF. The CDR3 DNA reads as TGCAGTGCCAGGGACCTGTACGAGCAGTACTTC.